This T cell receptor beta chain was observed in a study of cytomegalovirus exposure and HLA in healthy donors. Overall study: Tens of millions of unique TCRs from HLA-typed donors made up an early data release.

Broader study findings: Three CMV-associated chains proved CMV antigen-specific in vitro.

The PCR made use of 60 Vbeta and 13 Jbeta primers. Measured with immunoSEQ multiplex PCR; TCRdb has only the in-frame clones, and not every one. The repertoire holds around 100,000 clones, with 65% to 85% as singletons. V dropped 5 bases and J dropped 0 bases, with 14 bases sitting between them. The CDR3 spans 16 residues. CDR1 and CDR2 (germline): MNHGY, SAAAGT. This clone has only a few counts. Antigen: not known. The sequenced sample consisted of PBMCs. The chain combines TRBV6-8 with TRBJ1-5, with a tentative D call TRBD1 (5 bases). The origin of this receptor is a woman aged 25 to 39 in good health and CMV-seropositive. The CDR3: CASSPTDGHSNQPQHF. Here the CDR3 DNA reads TGTGCCAGCAGTCCTACTGACGGACATAGCAATCAGCCCCAGCATTTT.